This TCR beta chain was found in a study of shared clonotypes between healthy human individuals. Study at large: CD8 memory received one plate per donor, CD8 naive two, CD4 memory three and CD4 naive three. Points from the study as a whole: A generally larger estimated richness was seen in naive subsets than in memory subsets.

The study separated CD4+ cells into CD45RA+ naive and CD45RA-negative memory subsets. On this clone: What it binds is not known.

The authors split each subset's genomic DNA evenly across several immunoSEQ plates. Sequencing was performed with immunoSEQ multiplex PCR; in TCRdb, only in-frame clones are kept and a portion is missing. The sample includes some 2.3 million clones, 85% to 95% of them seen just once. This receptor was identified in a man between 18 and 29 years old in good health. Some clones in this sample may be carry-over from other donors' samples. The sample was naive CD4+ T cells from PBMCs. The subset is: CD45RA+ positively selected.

The CDR3: CASSLGYNEQFF. CDR3 nucleotide sequence: TGTGCCAGCAGCTTAGGATACAATGAGCAGTTCTTC. The chain uses TRBV7-8 and TRBJ2-1; D gene unclear. Trimming took 1 base from V and 4 from J, leaving 2 bases between them. CDR1 and CDR2 (germline): SGHVS, FQNEAQ. The CDR3 is 12 amino acids.